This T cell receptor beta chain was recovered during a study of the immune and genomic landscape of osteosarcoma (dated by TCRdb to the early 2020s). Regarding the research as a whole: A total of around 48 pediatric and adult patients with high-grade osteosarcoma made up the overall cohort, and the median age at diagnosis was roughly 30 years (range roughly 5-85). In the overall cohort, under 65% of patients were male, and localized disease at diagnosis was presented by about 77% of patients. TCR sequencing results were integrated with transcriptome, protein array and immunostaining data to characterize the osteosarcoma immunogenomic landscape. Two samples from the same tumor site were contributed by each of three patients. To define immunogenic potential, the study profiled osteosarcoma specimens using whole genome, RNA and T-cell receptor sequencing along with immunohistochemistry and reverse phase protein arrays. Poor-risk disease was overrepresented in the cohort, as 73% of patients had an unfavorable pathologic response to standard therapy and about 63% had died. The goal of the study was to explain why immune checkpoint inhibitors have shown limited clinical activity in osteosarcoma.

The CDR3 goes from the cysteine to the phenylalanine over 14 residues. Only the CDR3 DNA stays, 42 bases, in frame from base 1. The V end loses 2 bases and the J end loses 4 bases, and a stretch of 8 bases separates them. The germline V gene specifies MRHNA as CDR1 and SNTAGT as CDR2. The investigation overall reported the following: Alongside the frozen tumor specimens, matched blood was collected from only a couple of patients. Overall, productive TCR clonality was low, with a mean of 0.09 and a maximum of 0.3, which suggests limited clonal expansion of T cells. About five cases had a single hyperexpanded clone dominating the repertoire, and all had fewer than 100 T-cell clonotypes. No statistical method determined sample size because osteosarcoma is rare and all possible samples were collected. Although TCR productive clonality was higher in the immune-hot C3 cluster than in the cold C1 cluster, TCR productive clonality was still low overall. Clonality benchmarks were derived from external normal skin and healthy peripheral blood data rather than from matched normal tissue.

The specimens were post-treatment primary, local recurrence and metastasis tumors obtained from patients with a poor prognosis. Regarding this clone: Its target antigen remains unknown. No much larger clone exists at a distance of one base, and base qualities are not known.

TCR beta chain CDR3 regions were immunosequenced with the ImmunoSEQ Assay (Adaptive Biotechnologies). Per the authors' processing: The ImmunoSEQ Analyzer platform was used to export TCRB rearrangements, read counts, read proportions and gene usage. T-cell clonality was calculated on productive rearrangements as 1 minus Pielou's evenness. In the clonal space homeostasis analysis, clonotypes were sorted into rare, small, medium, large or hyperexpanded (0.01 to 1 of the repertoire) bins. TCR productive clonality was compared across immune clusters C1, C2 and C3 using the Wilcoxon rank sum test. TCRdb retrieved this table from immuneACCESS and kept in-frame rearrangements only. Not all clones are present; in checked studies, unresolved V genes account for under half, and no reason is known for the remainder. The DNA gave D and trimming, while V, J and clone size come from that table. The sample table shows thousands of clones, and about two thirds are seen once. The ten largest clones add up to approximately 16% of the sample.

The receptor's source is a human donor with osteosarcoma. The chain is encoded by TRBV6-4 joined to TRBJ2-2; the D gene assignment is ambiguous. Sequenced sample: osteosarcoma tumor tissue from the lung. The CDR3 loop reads CASSDRASTGELFF. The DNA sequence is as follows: TGTGCCAGCAGTGACCGGGCTAGCACCGGGGAGCTGTTTTTT.